This T cell receptor beta chain was documented in a study of response to subunit inactivated influenza vaccine. Each CDR3 protein is one row after TCRdb ran MiXCR on the RT-PCR reads. The sample contains about 540,000 distinct CDR3 sequences, approximately 22% of which appear only once. The CDR3 runs 16 residues. The V end lost 3 bases, the J end lost 0 bases, and 13 bases lay between the germline ends. Germline CDR1 is ENHRY and CDR2 is SYGVKD. These data were also filed under a second study, of T cells expressing NK-cell markers. This second report adds: UMIs accompanied the 5'RACE template switching by which TCR beta cDNA was made. Dominant NKG2C+ clonotypes accounted for about 1.0-7.0% of CD8+ T cells in a handful of donors. In a handful of donors, dominant clonotypes made up about 28.3-65% of CD3+CD56-NKG2C+ cells.

The TCR comes from a man between 45 and 60 years old who received an inactivated influenza vaccine. The chain links TRBV10-3 to TRBJ2-3, with D possibly TRBD2 on 5 matching bases. Material: CD4+ T cells sorted from PBMCs, obtained 11 to 12 days after vaccination. DNA for the CDR3: TGTGCCATCAGTGATCTCGGGCGGGCCAGCACAGATACGCAGTATTTT. As protein: CAISDLGRASTDTQYF.